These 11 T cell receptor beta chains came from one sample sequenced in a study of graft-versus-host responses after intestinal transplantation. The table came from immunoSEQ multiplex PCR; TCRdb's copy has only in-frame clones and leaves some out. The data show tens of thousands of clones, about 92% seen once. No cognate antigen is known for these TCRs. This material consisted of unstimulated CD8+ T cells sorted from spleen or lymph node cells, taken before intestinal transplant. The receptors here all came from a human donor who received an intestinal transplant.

The chain's CDR3 is CAISSSGGSYEQYF. CDR3 DNA sequence: TGTGCCATCTCGTCGTCCGGGGGTTCCTACGAGCAGTACTTC. The chain is built from TRBV10-3 and TRBJ2-7; D may be TRBD2 (6 bases). This CDR3 comprises 14 residues. Trimming pared 8 bases from V and 1 base from J, leaving 15 bases between. CDR1 ENHRY and CDR2 SYGVKD come from the germline V gene.

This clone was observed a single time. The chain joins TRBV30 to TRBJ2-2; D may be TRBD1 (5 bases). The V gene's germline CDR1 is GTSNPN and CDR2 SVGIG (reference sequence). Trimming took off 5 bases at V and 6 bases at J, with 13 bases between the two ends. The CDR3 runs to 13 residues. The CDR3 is CAWAPVGAGELFF. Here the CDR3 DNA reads TGTGCCTGGGCCCCTGTAGGGGCCGGGGAGCTGTTTTTT. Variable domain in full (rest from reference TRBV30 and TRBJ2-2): SQTIHQWPATLVQPVGSPLSLECTVEGTSNPNLYWYRQAAGRGLQLLFYSVGIGQISSEVPQNLSASRPQDRQFILSSKKLLLSDSGFYLCAWAPVGAGELFFGEGSRLTVL.

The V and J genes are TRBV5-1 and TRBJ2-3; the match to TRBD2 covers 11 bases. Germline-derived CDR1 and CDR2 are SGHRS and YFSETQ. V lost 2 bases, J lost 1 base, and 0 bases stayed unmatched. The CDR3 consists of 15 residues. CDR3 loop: CASSFSGGGTDTQYF. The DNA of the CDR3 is TGCGCCAGCAGCTTTAGCGGGGGGGGCACAGATACGCAGTATTTT.

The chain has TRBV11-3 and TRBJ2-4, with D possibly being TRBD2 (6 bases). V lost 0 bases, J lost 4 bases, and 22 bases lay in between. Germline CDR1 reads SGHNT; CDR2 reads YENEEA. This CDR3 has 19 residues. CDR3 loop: CASSLERTQPPSAKNIQYF. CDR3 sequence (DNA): TGTGCCAGCAGCTTAGAAAGGACACAGCCTCCTAGCGCGAAAAACATTCAGTACTTC.

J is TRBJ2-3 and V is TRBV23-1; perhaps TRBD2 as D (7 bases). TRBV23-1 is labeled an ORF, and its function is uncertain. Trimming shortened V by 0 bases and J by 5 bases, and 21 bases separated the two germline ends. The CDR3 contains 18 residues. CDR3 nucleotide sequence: TGCGCCAGCAGTCAATCGGGTAAGGGGGGGCCCTTTCAAGATACGCAGTATTTT. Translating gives CASSQSGKGGPFQDTQYF.

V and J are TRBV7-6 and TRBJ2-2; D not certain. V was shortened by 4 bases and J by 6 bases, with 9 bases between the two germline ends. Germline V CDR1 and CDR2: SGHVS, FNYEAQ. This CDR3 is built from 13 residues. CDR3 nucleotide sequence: TGTGCCAGCAGCTACCGAGAGTCCGGGGAGCTGTTTTTT. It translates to CASSYRESGELFF.

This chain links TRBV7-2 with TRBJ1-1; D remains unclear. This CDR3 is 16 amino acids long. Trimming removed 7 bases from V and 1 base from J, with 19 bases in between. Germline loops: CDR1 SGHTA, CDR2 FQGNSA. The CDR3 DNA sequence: TGTGCCAGCACCGATAGCGGACGGAAATGGAACACTGAAGCTTTCTTT. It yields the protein CASTDSGRKWNTEAFF.

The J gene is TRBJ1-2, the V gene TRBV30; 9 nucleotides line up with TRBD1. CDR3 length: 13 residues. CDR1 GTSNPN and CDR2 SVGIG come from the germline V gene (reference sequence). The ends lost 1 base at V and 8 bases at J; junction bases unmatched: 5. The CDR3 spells CAWSEGTGRGYTF. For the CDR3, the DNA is TGTGCCTGGAGTGAGGGGACAGGGCGGGGCTACACCTTC.

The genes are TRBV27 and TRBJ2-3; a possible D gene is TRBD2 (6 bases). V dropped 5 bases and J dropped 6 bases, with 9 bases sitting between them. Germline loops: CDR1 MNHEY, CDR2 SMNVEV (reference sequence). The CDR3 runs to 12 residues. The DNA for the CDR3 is TGTGCCAGCAGTCCTGGGGGGGATACGCAGTATTTT. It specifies CASSPGGDTQYF.

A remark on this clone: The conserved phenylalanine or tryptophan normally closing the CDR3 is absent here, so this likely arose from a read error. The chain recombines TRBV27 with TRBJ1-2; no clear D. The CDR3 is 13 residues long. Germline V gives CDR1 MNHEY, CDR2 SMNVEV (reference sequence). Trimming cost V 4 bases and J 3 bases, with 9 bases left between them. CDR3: CASSSTGDYGYTL. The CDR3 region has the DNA TGTGCCAGCAGTTCCACGGGAGACTATGGCTACACCCTC.

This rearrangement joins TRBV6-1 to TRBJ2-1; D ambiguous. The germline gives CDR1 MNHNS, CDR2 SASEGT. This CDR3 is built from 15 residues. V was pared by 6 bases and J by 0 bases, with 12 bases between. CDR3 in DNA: TGTGCCAGCAGCCTCGACATGTCCTCCTACAATGAGCAGTTCTTC. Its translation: CASSLDMSSYNEQFF.